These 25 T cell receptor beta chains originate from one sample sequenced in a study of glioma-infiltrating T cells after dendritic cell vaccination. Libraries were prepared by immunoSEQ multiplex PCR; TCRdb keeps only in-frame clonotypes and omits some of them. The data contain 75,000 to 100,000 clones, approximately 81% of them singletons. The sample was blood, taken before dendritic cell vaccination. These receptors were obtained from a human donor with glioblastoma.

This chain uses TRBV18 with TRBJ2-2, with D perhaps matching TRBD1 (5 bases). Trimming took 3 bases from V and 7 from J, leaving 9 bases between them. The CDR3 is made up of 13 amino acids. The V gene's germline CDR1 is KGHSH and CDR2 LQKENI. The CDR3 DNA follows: TGTGCCAGCTCACCCCAGGGCGGCGGGGAGCTGTTTTTT. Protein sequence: CASSPQGGGELFF.

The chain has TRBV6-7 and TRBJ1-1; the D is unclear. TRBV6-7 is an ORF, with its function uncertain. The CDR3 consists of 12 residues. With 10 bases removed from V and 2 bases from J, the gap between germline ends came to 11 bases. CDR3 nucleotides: TGTGCCAACCCCCCGGTAAACACTGAAGCTTTCTTT. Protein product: CANPPVNTEAFF.

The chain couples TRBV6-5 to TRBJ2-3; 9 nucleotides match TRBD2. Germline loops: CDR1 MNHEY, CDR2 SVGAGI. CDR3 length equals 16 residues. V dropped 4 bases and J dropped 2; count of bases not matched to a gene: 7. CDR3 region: CASSFSTSGNTDTQYF. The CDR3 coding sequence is TGTGCCAGCAGTTTTTCGACTAGCGGAAACACAGATACGCAGTATTTT.

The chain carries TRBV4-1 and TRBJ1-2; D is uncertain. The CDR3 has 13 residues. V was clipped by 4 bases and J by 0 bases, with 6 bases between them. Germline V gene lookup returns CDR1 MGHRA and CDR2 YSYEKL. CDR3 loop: CASSPSTNYGYTF. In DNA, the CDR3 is TGCGCCAGCAGCCCCAGTACTAACTATGGCTACACCTTC.

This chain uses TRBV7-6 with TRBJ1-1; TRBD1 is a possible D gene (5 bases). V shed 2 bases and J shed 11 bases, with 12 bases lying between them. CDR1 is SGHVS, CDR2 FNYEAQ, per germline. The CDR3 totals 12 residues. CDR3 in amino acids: CASSLPGGTAFF. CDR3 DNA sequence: TGTGCCAGCAGCTTACCTGGAGGGACGGCTTTCTTT.

This CDR3 is CASRDRSHYGYTF. The CDR3, as DNA: TGTGCCAGCAGGGACAGGTCACACTATGGCTACACCTTC. This chain connects TRBV6-1 to TRBJ1-2; TRBD1 matches 7 bases. Germline V gene sequence: CDR1 MNHNS, CDR2 SASEGT. V dropped 6 bases and J dropped 3; count of bases not matched to a gene: 4. This CDR3 is 13 amino acids long.

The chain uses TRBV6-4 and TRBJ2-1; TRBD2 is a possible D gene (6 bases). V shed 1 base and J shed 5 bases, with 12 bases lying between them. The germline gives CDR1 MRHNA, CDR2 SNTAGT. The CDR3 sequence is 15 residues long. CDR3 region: CASSDYSAGNNEQFF. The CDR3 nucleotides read TGTGCCAGCAGTGACTATTCGGCGGGGAACAATGAGCAGTTCTTC.

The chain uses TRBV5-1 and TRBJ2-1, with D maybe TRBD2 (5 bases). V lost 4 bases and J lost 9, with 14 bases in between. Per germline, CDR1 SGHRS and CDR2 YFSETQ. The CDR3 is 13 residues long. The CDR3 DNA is TGCGCCAGCAGCGCAGCACTCGAGGGTGAGCAGTTCTTC. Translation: CASSAALEGEQFF.

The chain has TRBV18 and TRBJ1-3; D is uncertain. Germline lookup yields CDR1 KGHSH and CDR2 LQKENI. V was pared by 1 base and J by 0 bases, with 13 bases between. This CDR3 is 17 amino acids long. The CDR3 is CASSPRSPSSSGNTIYF. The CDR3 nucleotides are TGTGCCAGCTCACCACGTAGCCCGTCTAGCTCTGGAAACACCATATATTTT.

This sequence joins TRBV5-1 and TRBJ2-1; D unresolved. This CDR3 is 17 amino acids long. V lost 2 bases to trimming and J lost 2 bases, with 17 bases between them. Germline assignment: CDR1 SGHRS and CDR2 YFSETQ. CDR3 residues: CASSFGGFLTTYNEQFF. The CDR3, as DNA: TGCGCCAGCAGCTTCGGCGGCTTCCTAACTACCTACAATGAGCAGTTCTTC. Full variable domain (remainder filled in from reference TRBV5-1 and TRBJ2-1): KAGVTQTPRYLIKTRGQQVTLSCSPISGHRSVSWYQQTPGQGLQFLFEYFSETQRNKGNFPGRFSGRQFSNSRSEMNVSTLELGDSALYLCASSFGGFLTTYNEQFFGPGTRLTVL.

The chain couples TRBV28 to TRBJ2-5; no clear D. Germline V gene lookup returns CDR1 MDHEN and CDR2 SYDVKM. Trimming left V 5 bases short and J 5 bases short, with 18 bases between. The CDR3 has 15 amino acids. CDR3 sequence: CASSRSSPPPETQYF. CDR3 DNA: TGTGCCAGCAGTCGTAGTTCACCACCCCCGGAGACCCAGTACTTC.

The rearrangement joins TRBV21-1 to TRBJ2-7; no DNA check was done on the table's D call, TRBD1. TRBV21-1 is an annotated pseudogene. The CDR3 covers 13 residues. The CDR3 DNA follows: TGTGCCAGCAGCAAACAGGCGTATAACGAGCAGTACTTC. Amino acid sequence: CASSKQAYNEQYF.

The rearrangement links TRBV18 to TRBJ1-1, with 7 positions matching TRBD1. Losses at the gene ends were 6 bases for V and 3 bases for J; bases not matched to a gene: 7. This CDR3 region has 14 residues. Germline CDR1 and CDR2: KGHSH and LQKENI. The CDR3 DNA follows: TGTGCCAGCTCGGTCGGACAGGTTGACACTGAAGCTTTCTTT. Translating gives CASSVGQVDTEAFF.

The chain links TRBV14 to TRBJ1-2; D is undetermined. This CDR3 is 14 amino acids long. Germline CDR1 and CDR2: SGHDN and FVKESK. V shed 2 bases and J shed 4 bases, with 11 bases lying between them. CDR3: CASSQNKLTYGYTF. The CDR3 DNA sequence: TGTGCCAGCAGCCAAAATAAACTAACCTATGGCTACACCTTC.

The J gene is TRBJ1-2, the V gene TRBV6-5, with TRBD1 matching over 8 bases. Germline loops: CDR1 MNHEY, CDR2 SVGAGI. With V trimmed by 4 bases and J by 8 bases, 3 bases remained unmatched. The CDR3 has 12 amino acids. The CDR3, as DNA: TGTGCCAGCAGTTTGACAGGGGTCGGCTACACCTTC. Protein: CASSLTGVGYTF.

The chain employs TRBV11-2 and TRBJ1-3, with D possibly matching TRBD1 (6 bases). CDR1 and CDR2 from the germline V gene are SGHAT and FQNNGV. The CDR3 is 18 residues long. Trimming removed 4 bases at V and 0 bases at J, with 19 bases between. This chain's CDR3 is CASSSKRGQFHSGNTIYF. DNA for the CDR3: TGTGCCAGCAGCTCCAAACGAGGACAGTTCCACTCTGGAAACACCATATATTTT.

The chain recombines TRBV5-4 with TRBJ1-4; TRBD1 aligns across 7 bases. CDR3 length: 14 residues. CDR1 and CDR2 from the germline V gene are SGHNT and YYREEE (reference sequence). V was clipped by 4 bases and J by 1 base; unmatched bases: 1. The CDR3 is CASSRDRTNEKLFF. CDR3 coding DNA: TGTGCCAGCAGCAGGGACAGAACTAATGAAAAACTGTTTTTT.

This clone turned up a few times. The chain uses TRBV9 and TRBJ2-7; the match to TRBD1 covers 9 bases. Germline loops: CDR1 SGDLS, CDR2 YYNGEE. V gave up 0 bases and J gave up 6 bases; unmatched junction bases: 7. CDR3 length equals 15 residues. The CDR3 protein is CASSVEGTGWSEQYF. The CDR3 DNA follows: TGTGCCAGCAGCGTAGAGGGGACAGGGTGGTCCGAGCAGTACTTC.

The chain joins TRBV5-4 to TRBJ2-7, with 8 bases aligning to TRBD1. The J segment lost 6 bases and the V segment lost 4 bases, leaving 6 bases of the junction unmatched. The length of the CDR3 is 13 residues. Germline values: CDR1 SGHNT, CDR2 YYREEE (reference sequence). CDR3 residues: CASSLGRGREQYF. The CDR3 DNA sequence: TGTGCCAGCAGCCTGGGCAGGGGGCGCGAGCAGTACTTC.

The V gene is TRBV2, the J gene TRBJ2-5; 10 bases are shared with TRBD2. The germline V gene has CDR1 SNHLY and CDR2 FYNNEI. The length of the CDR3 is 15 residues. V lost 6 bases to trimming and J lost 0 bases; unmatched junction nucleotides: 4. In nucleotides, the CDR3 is TGTGCCAGCAGCAGAGCGGGGGGGTACCAAGAGACCCAGTACTTC. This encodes CASSRAGGYQETQYF.

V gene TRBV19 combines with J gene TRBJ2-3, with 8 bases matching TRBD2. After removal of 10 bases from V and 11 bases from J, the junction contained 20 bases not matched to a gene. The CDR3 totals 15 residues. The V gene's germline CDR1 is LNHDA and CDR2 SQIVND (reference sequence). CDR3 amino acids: CATMGHSGNIFRQYF. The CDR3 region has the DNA TGTGCCACAATGGGGCATAGCGGGAACATTTTTAGGCAGTATTTT.

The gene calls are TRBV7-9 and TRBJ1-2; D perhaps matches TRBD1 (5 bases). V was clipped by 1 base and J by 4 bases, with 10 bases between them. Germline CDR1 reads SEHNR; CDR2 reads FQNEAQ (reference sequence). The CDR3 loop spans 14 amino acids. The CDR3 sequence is CASSLGRVSYGYTF. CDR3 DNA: TGTGCCAGCAGCTTAGGCAGGGTGAGCTATGGCTACACCTTC.

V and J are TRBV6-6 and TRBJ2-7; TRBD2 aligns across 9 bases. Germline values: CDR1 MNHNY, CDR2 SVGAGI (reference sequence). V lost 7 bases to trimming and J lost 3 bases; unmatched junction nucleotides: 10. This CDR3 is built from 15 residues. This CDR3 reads CASTSIVTSGYEQYF. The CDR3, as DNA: TGTGCCAGCACTTCGATTGTGACTAGCGGCTACGAGCAGTACTTC.

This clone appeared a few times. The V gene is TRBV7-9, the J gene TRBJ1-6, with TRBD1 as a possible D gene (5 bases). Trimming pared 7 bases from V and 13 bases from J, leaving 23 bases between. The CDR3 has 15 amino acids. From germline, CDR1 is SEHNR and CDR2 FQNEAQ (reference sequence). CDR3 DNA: TGTGCCAGCACCCGTGGGGGGGTACGCGGCTCGCCCCTCCACTTT. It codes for CASTRGGVRGSPLHF. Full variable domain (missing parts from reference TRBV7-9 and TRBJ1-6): DTGVSQNPRHKITKRGQNVTFRCDPISEHNRLYWYRQTLGQGPEFLTYFQNEAQLEKSRLLSDRFSAERPKGSFSTLEIQRTEQGDSAMYLCASTRGGVRGSPLHFGNGTRLTVT.

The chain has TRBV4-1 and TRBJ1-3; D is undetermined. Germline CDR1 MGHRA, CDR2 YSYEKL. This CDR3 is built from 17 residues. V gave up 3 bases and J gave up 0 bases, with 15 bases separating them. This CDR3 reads CASSQKTGTASGNTIYF. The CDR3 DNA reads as TGCGCCAGCAGCCAGAAGACGGGAACAGCCTCTGGAAACACCATATATTTT.